Each of the 8 T cell receptor beta chains below was sequenced from the same sample in a study of regulatory dendritic cells for organ transplantation. For these TCRs, the target antigens are not known. Clones were sequenced by immunoSEQ multiplex PCR, and TCRdb holds only the in-frame ones, with some missing. This table holds some 13,000 clones, just under 80% found once. Allogeneic regulatory or mature dendritic cells were co-cultured for 4 to 6 days with CFSE-labeled sorted T cells at 1:10. The sample comprised naive CD8+ T cells from blood cultured with regulatory dendritic cells. Described subset: CD45RA+ naive T cells. These receptors all stem from a human donor in good health.

Only a few counts were recorded for this clone. This sequence joins TRBV6-5 and TRBJ1-2; D is perhaps TRBD1 (6 bases). This CDR3 is built from 13 residues. The germline V and J ends were trimmed by 6 bases and 6 bases, with 14 bases remaining between them. Germline V gives CDR1 MNHEY, CDR2 SVGAGI. CDR3 coding DNA: TGTGCCAGCAGCCCGATGGGGGCGAATGGCTACACCTTC. Translated, it gives CASSPMGANGYTF.

The chain uses TRBV10-2 and TRBJ1-2; 9 nucleotides agree with TRBD1. V shed 1 base, J shed 6 bases, and the junction held 9 bases outside the gene matches. There are 16 residues in the CDR3. Germline V gene data show CDR1 as WSHSY and CDR2 as SAAADI. The CDR3 spells CASSEWVQGALNGYTF. The CDR3 DNA is TGCGCCAGCAGTGAGTGGGTACAGGGGGCGCTTAATGGCTACACCTTC.

The rearrangement uses TRBV27 and TRBJ1-1; 7 bases are a match to TRBD1. The V and J ends lost 6 bases and 4 bases, in that order; junction bases with no gene match: 5. The CDR3 is made up of 13 amino acids. Germline CDR1 is MNHEY and CDR2 is SMNVEV (reference sequence). CDR3 residues: CASRKGAVTEAFF. In DNA form, the CDR3 reads TGTGCCAGCAGAAAGGGGGCAGTCACTGAAGCTTTCTTT.

The rearrangement uses TRBV7-2 and TRBJ2-2, with a possible D match to TRBD1 (6 bases). Trimming left V 5 bases short and J 3 bases short, with 22 bases between. The CDR3 sequence is 18 residues long. Looked up from germline, CDR1 is SGHTA and CDR2 is FQGNSA. The DNA of the CDR3 is TGTGCCAGCAGCCCAGGGACACCAAATTTTTTCGACACCGGGGAGCTGTTTTTT. The encoded protein is CASSPGTPNFFDTGELFF.

This clone was counted between two and nine times. This rearrangement joins TRBV29-1 to TRBJ1-1; possibly TRBD1 for D (6 bases). The V gene lost 6 bases and the J gene lost 2 bases, with 10 bases spanning the gap. The germline CDR1 and CDR2 sequences are SQVTM and ANQGSEA. The CDR3 length is 12 residues. CDR3 in amino acids: CSVVDSNTEAFF. The CDR3 nucleotides read TGCAGCGTAGTGGACAGTAACACTGAAGCTTTCTTT.

The chain carries TRBV5-1 and TRBJ2-5; possible D gene TRBD1, 6 bases. The V gene lost 4 bases and the J gene lost 5 bases, with 12 bases spanning the gap. CDR3 length: 13 amino acids. CDR1 is SGHRS and CDR2 is YFSETQ in the germline V gene. The CDR3 DNA follows: TGCGCCAGCAGCCCGGACAGTTATGAGACCCAGTACTTC. This gives the protein CASSPDSYETQYF.

This chain uses TRBV14 with TRBJ1-2, with unresolved D. V was pared by 5 bases and J by 2 bases, with 6 bases between. This CDR3 is 12 amino acids long. Germline CDR1 is SGHDN and CDR2 is FVKESK. DNA for the CDR3: TGTGCCAGCAGCTCAACAAACTATGGCTACACCTTC. This codes for CASSSTNYGYTF. The complete variable domain, with remaining parts taken from reference TRBV14 and TRBJ1-2, reads EAGVTQFPSHSVIEKGQTVTLRCDPISGHDNLYWYRRVMGKEIKFLLHFVKESKQDESGMPNNRFLAERTGGTYSTLKVQPAELEDSGVYFCASSSTNYGYTFGSGTRLTVV.

The gene calls are TRBV9 and TRBJ1-2; D might be TRBD1 (6 bases). The CDR3 covers 13 residues. In germline, CDR1 is SGDLS, CDR2 YYNGEE. V lost 4 bases and J lost 4, with 11 bases in between. CDR3 nucleotide sequence: TGTGCCAGCAGCACGAGACAGGCCTATGGCTACACCTTC. This translates into CASSTRQAYGYTF.